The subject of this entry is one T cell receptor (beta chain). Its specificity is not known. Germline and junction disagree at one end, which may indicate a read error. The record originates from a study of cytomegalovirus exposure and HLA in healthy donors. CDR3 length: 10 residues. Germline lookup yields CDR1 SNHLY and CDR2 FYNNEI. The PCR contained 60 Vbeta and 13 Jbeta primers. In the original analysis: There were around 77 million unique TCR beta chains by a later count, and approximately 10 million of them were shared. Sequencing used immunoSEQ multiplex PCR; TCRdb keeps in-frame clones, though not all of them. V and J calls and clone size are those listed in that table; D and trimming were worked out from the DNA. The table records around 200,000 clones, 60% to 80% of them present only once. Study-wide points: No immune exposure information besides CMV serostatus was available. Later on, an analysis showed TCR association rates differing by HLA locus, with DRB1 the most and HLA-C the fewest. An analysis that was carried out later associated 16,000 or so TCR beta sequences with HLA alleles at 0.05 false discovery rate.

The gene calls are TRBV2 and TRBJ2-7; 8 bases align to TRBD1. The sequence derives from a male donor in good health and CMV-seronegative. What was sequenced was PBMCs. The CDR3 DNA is TGTGCCAACGGGGACAGGCCTCCTCGCTTC. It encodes CANGDRPPRF.